This T cell receptor beta chain was identified during a study of blood T cells in healthy people across ages. Overall study context: Template switching caught about one barcoded beta molecule for each two T cells. Points from the study as a whole: When set beside aged donors, long-lived donors presented more naive CD4+ cells and higher diversity.

As for this clonotype: What it binds is not known.

A second PCR, run for roughly 7 to 11 cycles, used a sample-barcoded 5' primer plus a J-beta primer mix. Every molecule of cDNA carried a tag from a template-switch adaptor with 12 random nucleotides. MiXCR, run by TCRdb on the 5' RACE reads, gives a single entry per CDR3 protein. The top ten hold 20% to 25% of the sample, which has over 950,000 distinct CDR3 sequences, roughly half seen once. The people who gave samples were healthy Caucasians from Russia, aged roughly 6 to 100. CDR3 length: 14 residues. The V end was cut by 4 bases, the J end by 5 bases, with 11 bases between. Germline values: CDR1 SGHTA, CDR2 FQGNSA.

The chain is built from TRBV7-2 and TRBJ2-2; D possibly corresponds to TRBD2 (6 bases). This clonotype was obtained from a woman aged 55-69 years in good health. The material sequenced was blood. Written as DNA, the CDR3 is TGTGCCAGCAGCTCGACTAGAATGACCGGGGAGCTGTTTTTT. It encodes CASSSTRMTGELFF.